This T cell receptor beta chain was recovered during a study of shared clonotypes between healthy human individuals. Study findings and constraints: It was the non-shared clonotypes that had lower generation probabilities than clonotypes shared by all four donors. Depth was large, yet rarefaction showed that sorted-subset sequencing was incomplete.

There are 13 residues in the CDR3. V lost 6 bases to trimming and J lost 2 bases, with 11 bases between them. The germline V gene has CDR1 LNHDA and CDR2 SQIVND (reference sequence). Note on this clone: Its antigen remains unknown.

The method was immunoSEQ multiplex PCR; TCRdb's version includes in-frame clones alone and lacks a portion of them. This sample has millions of clones, with more than 80% found just once. Adults of Caucasian background living in Nashville, Tennessee made up all donors. Sequencing was performed on naive CD4+ T cells from PBMCs. Specified subset: CD45RA+ positively selected. The genes are TRBV19 and TRBJ2-7; weak D call: TRBD1 (6 bases). The source is a man aged 18 to 35 in good health. Some clones in this sample may be carry-over from other donors' samples. The chain's CDR3 is CASRRDTAYEQYF. The DNA for the CDR3 is TGTGCCAGTAGGAGGGACACCGCCTACGAGCAGTACTTC. The full variable domain, rest sourced from reference TRBV19 and TRBJ2-7, is DGGITQSPKYLFRKEGQNVTLSCEQNLNHDAMYWYRQDPGQGLRLIYYSQIVNDFQKGDIAEGYSVSREKKESFPLTVTSAQKNPTAFYLCASRRDTAYEQYFGPGTRLTVT.